This T cell receptor beta chain came from a study of OX40 agonist ivuxolimab in advanced cancers. The protocol was immunoSEQ multiplex PCR, while the TCRdb copy is restricted to in-frame clones and leaves out a portion. The sample has 96,000 or so clones; under 90% are singletons. With 0 bases removed from V and 1 base from J, the gap between germline ends came to 7 bases. The CDR3 is 15 amino acids. Germline V gene sequence: CDR1 SGHNT, CDR2 YYREEE (reference sequence). This sample comprised CD4+ or CD8+ T cells sorted from blood, obtained in a trial of the OX40 agonist ivuxolimab. The chain combines TRBV5-4 with TRBJ2-2, with TRBD1 as a possible D gene (5 bases). The TCR sequence derives from an adult with an advanced solid tumor such as melanoma, head and neck, liver or kidney cancer. The CDR3: CASSLDRWNTGELFF. The CDR3 DNA sequence: TGTGCCAGCAGCTTGGACAGGTGGAACACCGGGGAGCTGTTTTTT. The full variable domain, in which reference TRBV5-4 and TRBJ2-2 provide the parts outside the CDR3, is ETGVTQSPTHLIKTRGQQVTLRCSSQSGHNTVSWYQQALGQGPQFIFQYYREEENGRGNFPPRFSGLQFPNYSSELNVNALELDDSALYLCASSLDRWNTGELFFGEGSRLTVL.